This TCR beta chain was identified in a study of early T cells in non-severe SARS-CoV-2 infection. Study background: Bulk RNA from unsorted whole blood was sequenced; chains were unpaired.

With V trimmed by 5 bases and J by 6 bases, 6 bases remained unmatched. This CDR3 contains 14 residues. CDR1 is SGHAT, CDR2 FQNNGV, per germline. TCRdb fed the 5' RACE reads into MiXCR, producing one record per CDR3 protein. The sample lists about 83,000 distinct CDR3 sequences, about 13% occurring once. Material for sequencing was whole blood. This TCR was sampled from an adult who was a healthcare worker with PCR-confirmed SARS-CoV-2 infection or an uninfected control (not recorded which). The chain recombines TRBV11-2 with TRBJ2-1; 8 nucleotides align to TRBD1. This chain's CDR3 is CASSPGGAFNEQFF. The CDR3 coding sequence is TGTGCCAGCAGCCCAGGGGGCGCGTTCAATGAGCAGTTCTTC.